These T cell receptor beta chains were read from a single sample in a study of cytomegalovirus exposure and HLA in healthy donors. Assay used: immunoSEQ multiplex PCR; TCRdb lists only in-frame clones, some missing. The table records 59,000 or so clones, 89% of them present only once. Source material: PBMCs. The receptors come from a woman aged 18 to 35 in good health and CMV-seronegative. Both conserved end residues are part of each CDR3. D genes are given only for firm matches. Not all rows give a size; the values are once, few, many and, for expanded clones, a class.

v_gene: TRBV19
j_gene: TRBJ2-1
abundance: .
d_gene: .
CDR3aa: CASSIGIPYNEQFF
CDR3nt: TGTGCCAGTAGTATCGGGATTCCTTACAATGAGCAGTTCTTC

v_gene: TRBV30
j_gene: TRBJ2-7
abundance: .
d_gene: .
CDR3aa: CAWRRGLRSSYEQYF
CDR3nt: TGTGCCTGGAGGAGGGGGTTACGCAGCTCCTACGAGCAGTACTTC

v_gene: TRBV9
j_gene: TRBJ1-1
abundance: .
d_gene: .
CDR3aa: CASSAGPGKTEAFF
CDR3nt: TGTGCCAGCAGCGCCGGGCCAGGGAAGACTGAAGCTTTCTTT

v_gene: TRBV10-1
j_gene: TRBJ1-5
abundance: .
d_gene: .
CDR3aa: CASSDPQGRSNQPQHF
CDR3nt: TGCGCCAGCAGTGACCCACAGGGTCGAAGCAATCAGCCCCAGCATTTT

v_gene: TRBV19
j_gene: TRBJ1-1
abundance: few
d_gene: TRBD1
CDR3aa: CASSIRDRSAEAFF
CDR3nt: TGTGCCAGTAGTATTAGGGACAGGTCCGCTGAAGCTTTCTTT

v_gene: TRBV2
j_gene: TRBJ2-7
abundance: .
d_gene: .
CDR3aa: CASTPGGNEQYF
CDR3nt: TGTGCCAGCACCCCGGGCGGGAATGAGCAGTACTTC

v_gene: TRBV5-8
j_gene: TRBJ1-1
abundance: .
d_gene: .
CDR3aa: CASSFYGLMNTEAFF
CDR3nt: TGTGCCAGCAGCTTCTATGGGCTCATGAACACTGAAGCTTTCTTT

v_gene: TRBV5-8
j_gene: TRBJ1-4
abundance: .
d_gene: .
CDR3aa: CASSLPGAGDGEKLFF
CDR3nt: TGTGCCAGCAGCTTGCCCGGGGCAGGGGACGGGGAAAAACTGTTTTTT

v_gene: TRBV27
j_gene: TRBJ2-3
abundance: .
d_gene: TRBD1
CDR3aa: CASRHPGGPSTDTQYF
CDR3nt: TGTGCCAGCAGACACCCAGGGGGCCCCAGCACAGATACGCAGTATTTT

v_gene: TRBV30
j_gene: TRBJ2-3
abundance: .
d_gene: .
CDR3aa: CAWTRPRRAFTDTQYF
CDR3nt: TGTGCCTGGACCCGCCCCCGGCGGGCCTTCACAGATACGCAGTATTTT

v_gene: TRBV2
j_gene: TRBJ2-4
abundance: .
d_gene: .
CDR3aa: CASSNPRGMQNIQYF
CDR3nt: TGTGCCAGCAGTAATCCCCGGGGAATGCAAAACATTCAGTACTTC

v_gene: TRBV18
j_gene: TRBJ2-1
abundance: .
d_gene: TRBD2
CDR3aa: CASSPVSGTAYNEQFF
CDR3nt: TGTGCCAGCTCACCAGTTAGCGGGACGGCCTACAATGAGCAGTTCTTC

v_gene: TRBV2
j_gene: TRBJ1-3
abundance: .
d_gene: TRBD1
CDR3aa: CASKDRAGNTIYF
CDR3nt: TGTGCCAGCAAAGACAGGGCCGGAAACACCATATATTTT

v_gene: TRBV7-3
j_gene: TRBJ2-1
abundance: few
d_gene: .
CDR3aa: CASSLNPLDYRSQFF
CDR3nt: TGTGCCAGCAGCTTAAACCCCCTCGACTACCGCTCCCAGTTCTTC

v_gene: TRBV5-1
j_gene: TRBJ2-7
abundance: .
d_gene: .
CDR3aa: CASSPGQSYEQYF
CDR3nt: TGCGCCAGCAGCCCCGGACAGTCCTACGAGCAGTACTTC

v_gene: TRBV6-5
j_gene: TRBJ2-2
abundance: once
d_gene: TRBD2
CDR3aa: CASSWGLAENTGELFF
CDR3nt: TGTGCCAGCAGTTGGGGACTAGCGGAGAACACCGGGGAGCTGTTTTTT

v_gene: TRBV5-1
j_gene: TRBJ1-6
abundance: .
d_gene: .
CDR3aa: CASSLLVGRNSPLHF
CDR3nt: TGCGCCAGCAGCTTGTTGGTGGGGAGAAATTCACCCCTCCACTTT

v_gene: TRBV7-9
j_gene: TRBJ1-3
abundance: once
d_gene: .
CDR3aa: CASSPNRVAGNTIYF
CDR3nt: TGTGCCAGCAGCCCTAACAGGGTTGCTGGAAACACCATATATTTT

v_gene: TRBV7-9
j_gene: TRBJ2-3
abundance: .
d_gene: TRBD1
CDR3aa: CASSLDRDGDTQYF
CDR3nt: TGTGCCAGCAGCTTGGACAGGGATGGGGATACGCAGTATTTT

v_gene: TRBV4-2
j_gene: TRBJ2-2
abundance: .
d_gene: TRBD2
CDR3aa: CASSQGGDTGELFF
CDR3nt: TGTGCCAGCAGCCAGGGGGGGGACACCGGGGAGCTGTTTTTT

v_gene: TRBV4-3
j_gene: TRBJ2-3
abundance: .
d_gene: .
CDR3aa: CASSQGYRRITDTQYF
CDR3nt: TGCGCCAGCAGCCAAGGGTACAGGAGAATCACAGATACGCAGTATTTT

v_gene: TRBV11-2
j_gene: TRBJ2-2
abundance: .
d_gene: .
CDR3aa: CASSSLRGTGELFF
CDR3nt: TGTGCCAGCAGCTCCCTTAGGGGCACCGGGGAGCTGTTTTTT

v_gene: TRBV13
j_gene: TRBJ2-3
abundance: .
d_gene: .
CDR3aa: CASRRLALSRGTDTQYF
CDR3nt: TGTGCCAGCAGGCGGCTAGCCCTCTCGCGGGGCACAGATACGCAGTATTTT

v_gene: TRBV10-2
j_gene: TRBJ1-1
abundance: .
d_gene: .
CDR3aa: CASSESGGTEAFF
CDR3nt: TGCGCCAGCAGTGAATCCGGGGGCACTGAAGCTTTCTTT

v_gene: TRBV19
j_gene: TRBJ2-1
abundance: .
d_gene: TRBD2
CDR3aa: CASSTIAGGPNNEQFF
CDR3nt: TGTGCCAGTAGTACCATAGCGGGAGGGCCTAACAATGAGCAGTTCTTC

v_gene: TRBV9
j_gene: TRBJ2-1
abundance: .
d_gene: TRBD2
CDR3aa: CASSLSGRTYNEQFF
CDR3nt: TGTGCCAGCAGCTTGAGCGGGAGGACCTACAATGAGCAGTTCTTC

v_gene: TRBV7-9
j_gene: TRBJ2-3
abundance: .
d_gene: .
CDR3aa: CASSLEVAGSTDTQYF
CDR3nt: TGTGCCAGCAGCTTAGAAGTTGCGGGAAGCACAGATACGCAGTATTTT

v_gene: TRBV28
j_gene: TRBJ1-2
abundance: .
d_gene: TRBD1
CDR3aa: CASREGQGFGYTF
CDR3nt: TGTGCCAGCAGGGAAGGACAGGGCTTCGGCTACACCTTC

v_gene: TRBV29-1
j_gene: TRBJ2-1
abundance: once
d_gene: TRBD2
CDR3aa: CSVKGTSEYNEQFF
CDR3nt: TGCAGCGTTAAAGGGACTAGCGAGTACAATGAGCAGTTCTTC

v_gene: TRBV4-1
j_gene: TRBJ2-3
abundance: .
d_gene: TRBD2
CDR3aa: CASSQGRTSGRSTDTQYF
CDR3nt: TGCGCCAGCAGCCAAGGCAGGACTAGCGGGAGGAGCACAGATACGCAGTATTTT

v_gene: TRBV16
j_gene: TRBJ1-1
abundance: .
d_gene: .
CDR3aa: CASSHLQGIPEAFF
CDR3nt: TGTGCCAGCAGCCACTTACAGGGAATCCCTGAAGCTTTCTTT

v_gene: TRBV7-8
j_gene: TRBJ2-5
abundance: .
d_gene: TRBD1
CDR3aa: CASSLAPPTGGLETQYF
CDR3nt: TGTGCCAGCAGCTTAGCCCCCCCCACAGGGGGCCTAGAGACCCAGTACTTC

v_gene: TRBV21-1
j_gene: TRBJ2-6
abundance: .
d_gene: .
CDR3aa: CASSMGGRGRRSSSGANVLTF
CDR3nt: TGTGCCAGCAGCATGGGAGGGCGGGGGCGCAGAAGCAGCTCTGGGGCCAACGTCCTGACTTTC

v_gene: TRBV13
j_gene: TRBJ1-3
abundance: .
d_gene: .
CDR3aa: CASSQGSGNTMYF
CDR3nt: TGTGCCAGCAGCCAGGGTTCTGGAAACACCATGTATTTT

v_gene: TRBV2
j_gene: TRBJ2-7
abundance: .
d_gene: .
CDR3aa: CASSLASYEQYF
CDR3nt: TGTGCCAGCAGCCTAGCCAGCTACGAGCAGTACTTC

v_gene: TRBV5-4
j_gene: TRBJ2-2
abundance: .
d_gene: TRBD1
CDR3aa: CASSPGQGTGELFF
CDR3nt: TGTGCCAGCAGCCCCGGACAGGGCACCGGGGAGCTGTTTTTT

v_gene: TRBV6-5
j_gene: TRBJ1-6
abundance: once
d_gene: .
CDR3aa: CASSYSIGGTSPLHF
CDR3nt: TGTGCCAGCAGTTACTCTATAGGAGGAACTTCACCCCTCCACTTT

v_gene: TRBV5-4
j_gene: TRBJ2-7
abundance: .
d_gene: TRBD2
CDR3aa: CASSSSGGAVKYF
CDR3nt: TGTGCCAGCAGCTCTAGCGGGGGGGCAGTTAAGTACTTC

v_gene: TRBV6-5
j_gene: TRBJ1-4
abundance: .
d_gene: TRBD1
CDR3aa: CASSYAPGTGFEKLFF
CDR3nt: TGTGCCAGCAGTTACGCCCCCGGGACAGGGTTTGAAAAACTGTTTTTT

v_gene: TRBV18
j_gene: TRBJ2-3
abundance: .
d_gene: TRBD1
CDR3aa: CASSPSSGGLGNTQYF
CDR3nt: TGTGCCAGCTCACCGTCTTCAGGGGGCCTTGGGAATACGCAGTATTTT

v_gene: TRBV19
j_gene: TRBJ1-5
abundance: .
d_gene: TRBD1
CDR3aa: CASSIVLTGASNQPQHF
CDR3nt: TGTGCCAGTAGTATAGTCCTGACAGGGGCAAGCAATCAGCCCCAGCATTTT